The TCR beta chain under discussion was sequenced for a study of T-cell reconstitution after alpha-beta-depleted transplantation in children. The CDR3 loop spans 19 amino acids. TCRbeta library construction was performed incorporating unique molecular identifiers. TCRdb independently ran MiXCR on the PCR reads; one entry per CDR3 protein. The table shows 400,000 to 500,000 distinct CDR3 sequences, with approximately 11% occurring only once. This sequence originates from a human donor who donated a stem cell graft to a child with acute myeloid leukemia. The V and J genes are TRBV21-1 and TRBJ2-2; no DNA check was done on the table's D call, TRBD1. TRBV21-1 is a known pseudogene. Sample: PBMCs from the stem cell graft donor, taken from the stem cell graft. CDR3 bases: TGTGCCAGCCGACCGGGACAGCAACTGTTAGACGCGAACACCGGGGAGCTGTTTTTT. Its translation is CASRPGQQLLDANTGELFF.